These 11 T cell receptor beta chains came from one sample sequenced in a study of cytomegalovirus exposure and HLA in healthy donors. PCR was performed using 60 Vbeta and 13 Jbeta primers. Sequencing used immunoSEQ multiplex PCR; TCRdb keeps in-frame clones, though not all of them. The data hold approximately 100,000 clones, with about 70% observed a single time. Input material: PBMCs. These receptor sequences come from a man in his fifties or sixties in good health and CMV-seropositive.

CDR3 nucleotide sequence: TGTGCCACCAGCAGAGATGGGACAGGTCTTGCCAATCAGCCCCAGCATTTT. Translated, it gives CATSRDGTGLANQPQHF. The V and J genes are TRBV15 and TRBJ1-5, with TRBD1 matching 8 bases. This CDR3 region has 17 residues. Trimming removed 0 bases from V and 3 bases from J; junction bases left unmatched: 7. Germline loops: CDR1 LNHNV, CDR2 YYDKDF (reference sequence).

This chain links TRBV5-8 with TRBJ1-5; no clear D gene. The ends were cut back, 5 bases at V and 1 base at J, with 10 bases in the middle. Germline V gene lookup returns CDR1 SGHTS and CDR2 YDEGEE. The CDR3 length is 14 residues. The CDR3 sequence is CASRAAWSNQPQHF. As DNA, the CDR3 is TGTGCCAGCAGGGCAGCGTGGAGCAATCAGCCCCAGCATTTT.

This chain connects TRBV5-1 to TRBJ1-1, with D unclear. There are 13 residues in the CDR3. Trimming left V 2 bases short and J 5 bases short, with 10 bases between. CDR1 and CDR2 from the germline V gene are SGHRS and YFSETQ. CDR3 region: CASSLEGMTEAFF. The DNA of the CDR3 is TGCGCCAGCAGCTTAGAGGGTATGACTGAAGCTTTCTTT.

This chain uses TRBV6-1 with TRBJ2-3, with TRBD1 as a possible D gene (5 bases). Germline V gene data show CDR1 as MNHNS and CDR2 as SASEGT. The CDR3 consists of 16 residues. V dropped 2 bases and J dropped 5 bases, with 17 bases sitting between them. In nucleotides, the CDR3 is TGTGCCAGCAGTGAAAATTGGGGCATAGTGGGAGATACGCAGTATTTT. Protein sequence: CASSENWGIVGDTQYF.

The chain links TRBV6-5 to TRBJ1-2; 9 nucleotides line up with TRBD1. The length of the CDR3 is 16 residues. J lost 3 bases, V lost 0 bases, and 5 bases had no gene match. Germline CDR1 reads MNHEY; CDR2 reads SVGAGI. CDR3 sequence (DNA): TGTGCCAGCAGTTACTCCGGGACAGGGCTACACTATGGCTACACCTTC. Translating it yields CASSYSGTGLHYGYTF.

V and J are TRBV7-3 and TRBJ2-2; maybe TRBD2 (6 bases). The germline gives CDR1 SGHTA, CDR2 FQGTGA. The V gene lost 3 bases and the J gene lost 5 bases, with 13 bases spanning the gap. The CDR3 runs to 15 residues. The CDR3 nucleotides read TGTGCCAGCAGCTTGCAAGGGGCGGGGACCGGGGAGCTGTTTTTT. Its translation: CASSLQGAGTGELFF.

This chain uses TRBV12-5 with TRBJ2-7; 10 nucleotides match TRBD1. CDR1 and CDR2 (germline): LGHNT, FRNRAP. This CDR3 region has 17 residues. The trim removed 3 bases at V and 2 bases at J, leaving 10 bases unmatched. The CDR3: CASGFNRETGGPYEQYF. The CDR3 nucleotides read TGTGCTAGTGGTTTTAATAGGGAGACAGGGGGCCCCTACGAGCAGTACTTC. Together with reference TRBV12-5 and TRBJ2-7, the CDR3 gives the full variable domain: DARVTQTPRHKVTEMGQEVTMRCQPILGHNTVFWYRQTMMQGLELLAYFRNRAPLDDSGMPKDRFSAEMPDATLATLKIQPSEPRDSAVYFCASGFNRETGGPYEQYFGPGTRLTVT.

This chain links TRBV6-6 with TRBJ2-7; 10 positions match TRBD1. The CDR3 sequence is 15 residues long. The germline CDR1 and CDR2 sequences are MNHNY and SVGAGI (reference sequence). V gave up 7 bases and J gave up 0 bases; unmatched junction bases: 6. CDR3: CASKDRGVSSYEQYF. CDR3 coding DNA: TGTGCCAGCAAGGACAGGGGGGTGAGCTCCTACGAGCAGTACTTC.

This clone was counted between two and nine times. The chain is built from TRBV30 and TRBJ2-7, with a weak D call TRBD2 (5 bases). Deletions cut 3 bases from V and 6 bases from J, with 21 bases between. Germline V gene sequence: CDR1 GTSNPN, CDR2 SVGIG (reference sequence). This CDR3 comprises 15 residues. This CDR3 is CAWSLDTRRGFEQYF. CDR3 nucleotide sequence: TGTGCCTGGAGCCTAGATACACGGAGAGGGTTCGAGCAGTACTTC.

V gene TRBV2 combines with J gene TRBJ1-2; 8 nucleotides agree with TRBD1. V shed 7 bases, J shed 8 bases, and the junction held 6 bases outside the gene matches. The germline CDR1 and CDR2 sequences are SNHLY and FYNNEI. This CDR3 is built from 12 residues. CDR3 sequence (DNA): TGTGCCAGCATCACAGACAGGGGCGGCTACACCTTC. Translated: CASITDRGGYTF.

The chain has TRBV19 and TRBJ1-2, with 9 bases lining up with TRBD1. CDR3 length equals 15 residues. Trimming at V came to 3 bases and at J to 4 bases, leaving 6 bases not matched to a gene. Germline CDR1 reads LNHDA; CDR2 reads SQIVND (reference sequence). This CDR3 is CASSISGQGSYGYTF. CDR3 nucleotide sequence: TGTGCCAGTAGTATCTCGGGACAGGGCAGCTATGGCTACACCTTC.